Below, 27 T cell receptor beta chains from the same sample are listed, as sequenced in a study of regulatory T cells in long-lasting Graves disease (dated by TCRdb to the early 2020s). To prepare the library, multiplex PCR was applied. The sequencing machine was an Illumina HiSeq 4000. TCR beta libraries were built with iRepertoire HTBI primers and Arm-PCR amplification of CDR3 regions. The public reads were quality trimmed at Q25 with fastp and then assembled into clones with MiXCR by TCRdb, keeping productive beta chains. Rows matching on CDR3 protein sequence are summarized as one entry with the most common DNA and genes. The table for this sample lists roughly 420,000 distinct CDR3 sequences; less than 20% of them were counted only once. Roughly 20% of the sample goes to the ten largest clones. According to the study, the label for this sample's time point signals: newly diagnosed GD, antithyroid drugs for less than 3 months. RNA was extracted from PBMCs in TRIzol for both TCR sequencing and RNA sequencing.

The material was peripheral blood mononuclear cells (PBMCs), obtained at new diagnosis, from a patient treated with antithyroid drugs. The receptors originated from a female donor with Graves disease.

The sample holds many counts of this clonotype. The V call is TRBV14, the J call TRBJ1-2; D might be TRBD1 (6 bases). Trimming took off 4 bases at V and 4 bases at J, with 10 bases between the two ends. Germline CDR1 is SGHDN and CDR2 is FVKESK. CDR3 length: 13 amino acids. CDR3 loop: CASSRGQLYGYTF. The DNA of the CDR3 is TGTGCCAGCAGCCGAGGACAGCTCTATGGCTACACCTTC.

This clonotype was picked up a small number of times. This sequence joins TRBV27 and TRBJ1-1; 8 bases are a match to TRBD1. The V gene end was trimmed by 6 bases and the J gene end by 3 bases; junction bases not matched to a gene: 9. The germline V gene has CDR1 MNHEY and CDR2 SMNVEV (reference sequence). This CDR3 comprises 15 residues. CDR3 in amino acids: CASSTQGAWDTEAFF. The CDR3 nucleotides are TGTGCCAGCAGCACGCAGGGGGCGTGGGACACTGAAGCTTTCTTT.

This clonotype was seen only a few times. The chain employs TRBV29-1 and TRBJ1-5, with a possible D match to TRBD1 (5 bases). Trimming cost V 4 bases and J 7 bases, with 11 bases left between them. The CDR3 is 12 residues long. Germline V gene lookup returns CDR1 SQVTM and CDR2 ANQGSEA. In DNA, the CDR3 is TGCAGCGTTGGGGGGTTGGGGCAGCCCCAGCATTTT. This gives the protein CSVGGLGQPQHF.

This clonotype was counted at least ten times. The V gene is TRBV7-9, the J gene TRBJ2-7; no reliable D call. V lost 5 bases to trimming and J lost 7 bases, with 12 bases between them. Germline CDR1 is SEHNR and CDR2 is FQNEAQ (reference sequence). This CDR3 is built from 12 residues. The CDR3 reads CASSPRPWEQYF. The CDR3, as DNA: TGTGCCAGCAGCCCAAGGCCTTGGGAGCAGTACTTC.

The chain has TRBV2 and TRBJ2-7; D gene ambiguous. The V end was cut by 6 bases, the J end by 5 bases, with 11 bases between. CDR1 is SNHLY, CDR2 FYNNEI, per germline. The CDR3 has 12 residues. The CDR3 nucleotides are TGTGCCAGCAGGGTCCTAGGGAACGAGCAGTACTTC. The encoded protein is CASRVLGNEQYF.

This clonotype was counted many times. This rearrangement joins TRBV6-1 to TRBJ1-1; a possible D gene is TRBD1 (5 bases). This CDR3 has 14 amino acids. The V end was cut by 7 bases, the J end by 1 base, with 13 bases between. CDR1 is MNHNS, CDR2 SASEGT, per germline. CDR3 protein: CASTHRGRNTEAFF. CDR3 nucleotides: TGTGCCAGCACCCACCGGGGACGGAACACTGAAGCTTTCTTT.

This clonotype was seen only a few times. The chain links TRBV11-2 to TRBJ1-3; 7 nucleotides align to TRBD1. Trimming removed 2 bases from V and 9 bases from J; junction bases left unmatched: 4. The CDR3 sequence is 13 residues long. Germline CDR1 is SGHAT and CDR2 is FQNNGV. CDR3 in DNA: TGTGCCAGCAGCTTACCCTACAGGGGCACCATATATTTT. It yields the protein CASSLPYRGTIYF.

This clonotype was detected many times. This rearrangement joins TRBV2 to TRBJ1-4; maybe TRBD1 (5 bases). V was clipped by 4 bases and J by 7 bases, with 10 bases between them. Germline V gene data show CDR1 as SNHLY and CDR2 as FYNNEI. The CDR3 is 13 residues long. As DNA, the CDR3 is TGTGCCAGCAGTGGGGACCGCGGTGAAAAACTGTTTTTT. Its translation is CASSGDRGEKLFF.

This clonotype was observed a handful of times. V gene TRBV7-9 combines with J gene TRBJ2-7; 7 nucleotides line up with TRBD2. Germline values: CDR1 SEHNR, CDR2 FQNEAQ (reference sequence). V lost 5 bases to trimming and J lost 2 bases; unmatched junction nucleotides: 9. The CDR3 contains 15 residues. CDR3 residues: CASSRSGRPTYEQYF. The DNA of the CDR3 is TGTGCCAGCAGCCGTAGCGGGCGTCCTACCTACGAGCAGTACTTC.

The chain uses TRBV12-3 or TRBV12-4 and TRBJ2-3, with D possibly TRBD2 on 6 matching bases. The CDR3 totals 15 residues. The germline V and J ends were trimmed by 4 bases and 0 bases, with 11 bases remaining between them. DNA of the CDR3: TGTGCCAGCAGTTCCGGGAGCTCTAGCACAGATACGCAGTATTTT. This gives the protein CASSSGSSSTDTQYF.

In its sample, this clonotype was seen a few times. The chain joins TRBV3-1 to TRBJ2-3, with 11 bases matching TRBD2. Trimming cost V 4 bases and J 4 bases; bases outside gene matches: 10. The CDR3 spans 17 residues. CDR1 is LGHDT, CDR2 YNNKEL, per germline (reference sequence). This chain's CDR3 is CASSPMGSSGGPDTQYF. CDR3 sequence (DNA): TGTGCCAGCAGCCCAATGGGTTCTAGCGGGGGGCCAGATACGCAGTATTTT.

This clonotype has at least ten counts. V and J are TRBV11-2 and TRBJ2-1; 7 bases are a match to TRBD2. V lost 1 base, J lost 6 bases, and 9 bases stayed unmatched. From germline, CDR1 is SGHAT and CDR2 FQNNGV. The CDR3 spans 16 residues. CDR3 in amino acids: CASSLGRGSNINEQFF. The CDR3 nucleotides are TGTGCCAGCAGCTTAGGCCGCGGGAGCAATATCAATGAGCAGTTCTTC.

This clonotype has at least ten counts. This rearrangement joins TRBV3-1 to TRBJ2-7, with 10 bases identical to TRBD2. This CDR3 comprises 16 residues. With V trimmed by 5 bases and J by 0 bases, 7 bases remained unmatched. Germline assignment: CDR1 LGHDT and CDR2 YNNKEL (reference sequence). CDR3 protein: CASSTSGTSASYEQYF. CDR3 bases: TGTGCCAGCAGCACATCCGGGACTAGCGCCTCCTACGAGCAGTACTTC.

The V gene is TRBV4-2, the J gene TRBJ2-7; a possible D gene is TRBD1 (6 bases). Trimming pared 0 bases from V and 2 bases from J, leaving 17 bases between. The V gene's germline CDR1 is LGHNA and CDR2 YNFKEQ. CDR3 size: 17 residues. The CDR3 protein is CASSQELGQRTPYEQYF. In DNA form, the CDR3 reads TGTGCCAGCAGCCAAGAGCTGGGACAACGTACTCCCTACGAGCAGTACTTC.

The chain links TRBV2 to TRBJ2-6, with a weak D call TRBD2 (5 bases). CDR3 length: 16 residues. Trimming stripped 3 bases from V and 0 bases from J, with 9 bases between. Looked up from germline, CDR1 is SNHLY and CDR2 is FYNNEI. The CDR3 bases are TGTGCCAGCAGTGATAGGCGGGTCTCTGGGGCCAACGTCCTGACTTTC. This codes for CASSDRRVSGANVLTF.

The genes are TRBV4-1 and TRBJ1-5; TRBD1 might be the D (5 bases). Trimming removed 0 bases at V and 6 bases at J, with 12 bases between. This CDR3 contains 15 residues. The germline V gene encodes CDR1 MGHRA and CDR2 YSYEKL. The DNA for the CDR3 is TGCGCCAGCAGCCAAGAAGCAAGGGGTGTTCAGCCCCAGCATTTT. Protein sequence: CASSQEARGVQPQHF.

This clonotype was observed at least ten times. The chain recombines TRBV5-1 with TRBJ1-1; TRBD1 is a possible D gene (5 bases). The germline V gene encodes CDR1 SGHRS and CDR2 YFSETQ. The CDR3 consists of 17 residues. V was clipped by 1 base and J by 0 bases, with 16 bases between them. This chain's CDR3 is CASSLKIGASVNTEAFF. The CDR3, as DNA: TGCGCCAGCAGCTTGAAGATCGGGGCATCCGTGAACACTGAAGCTTTCTTT.

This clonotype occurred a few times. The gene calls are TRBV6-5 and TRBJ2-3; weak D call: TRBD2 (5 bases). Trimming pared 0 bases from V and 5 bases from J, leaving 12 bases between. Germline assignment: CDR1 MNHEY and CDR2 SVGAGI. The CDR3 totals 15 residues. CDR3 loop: CASSYSSGSRDTQYF. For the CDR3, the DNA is TGTGCCAGCAGTTACTCTTCTGGGAGTAGAGATACGCAGTATTTT.

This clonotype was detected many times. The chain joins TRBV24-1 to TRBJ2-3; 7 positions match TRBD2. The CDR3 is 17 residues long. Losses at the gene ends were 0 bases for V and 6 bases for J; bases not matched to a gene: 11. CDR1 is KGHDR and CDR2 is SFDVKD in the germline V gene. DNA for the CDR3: TGTGCCACCAGTGATTTGCGTGCGGGAGTAACTCTGGATACGCAGTATTTT. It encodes CATSDLRAGVTLDTQYF.

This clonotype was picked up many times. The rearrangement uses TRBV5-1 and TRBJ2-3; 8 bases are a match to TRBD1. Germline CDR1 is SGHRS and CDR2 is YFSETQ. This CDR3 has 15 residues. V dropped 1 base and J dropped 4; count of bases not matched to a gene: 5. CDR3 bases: TGCGCCAGCAGCTTGCAGGGGGCTCGCGCAGATACGCAGTATTTT. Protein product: CASSLQGARADTQYF.

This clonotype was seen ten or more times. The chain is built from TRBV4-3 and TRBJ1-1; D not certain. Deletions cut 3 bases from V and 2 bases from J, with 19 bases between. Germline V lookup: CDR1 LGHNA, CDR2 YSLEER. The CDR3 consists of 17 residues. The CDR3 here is CASSHPPGGGFNTEAFF. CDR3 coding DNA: TGCGCCAGCAGCCACCCCCCCGGCGGCGGGTTCAACACTGAAGCTTTCTTT.

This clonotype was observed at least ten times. The CDR3 loop reads CASSPQYEQYF. In nucleotides, the CDR3 is TGTGCCAGCAGCCCCCAATACGAGCAGTACTTC. The rearrangement uses TRBV11-2 and TRBJ2-7; D not certain. CDR3 size: 11 residues. Trimming stripped 5 bases from V and 4 bases from J, with 6 bases between. CDR1 is SGHAT and CDR2 is FQNNGV in the germline V gene. The full variable domain, in which reference TRBV11-2 and TRBJ2-7 provide the parts outside the CDR3, is EAGVAQSPRYKIIEKRQSVAFWCNPISGHATLYWYQQILGQGPKLLIQFQNNGVVDDSQLPKDRFSAERLKGVDSTLKIQPAKLEDSAVYLCASSPQYEQYFGPGTRLTVT.

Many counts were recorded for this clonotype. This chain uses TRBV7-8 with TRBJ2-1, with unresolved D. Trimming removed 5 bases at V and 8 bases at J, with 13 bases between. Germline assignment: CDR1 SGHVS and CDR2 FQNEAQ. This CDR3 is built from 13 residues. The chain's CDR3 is CASSRDPPDEQFF. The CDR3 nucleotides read TGTGCCAGCAGCCGTGACCCCCCGGATGAGCAGTTCTTC. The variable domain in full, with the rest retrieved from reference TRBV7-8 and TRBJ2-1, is GAGVSQSPRYKVAKRGQDVALRCDPISGHVSLFWYQQALGQGPEFLTYFQNEAQLDKSGLPSDRFFAERPEGSVSTLKIQRTQQEDSAVYLCASSRDPPDEQFFGPGTRLTVL.

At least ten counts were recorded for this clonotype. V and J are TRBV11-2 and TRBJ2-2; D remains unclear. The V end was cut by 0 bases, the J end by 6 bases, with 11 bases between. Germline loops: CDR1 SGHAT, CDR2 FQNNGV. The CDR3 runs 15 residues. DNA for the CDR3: TGTGCCAGCAGCTTAGAGCGGTGGGCCTCCGGGGAGCTGTTTTTT. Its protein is CASSLERWASGELFF.

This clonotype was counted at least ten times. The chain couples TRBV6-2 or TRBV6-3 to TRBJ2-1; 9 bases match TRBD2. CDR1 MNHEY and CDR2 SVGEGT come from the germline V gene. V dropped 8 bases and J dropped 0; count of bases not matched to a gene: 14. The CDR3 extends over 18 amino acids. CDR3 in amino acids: CASHTGASGTLSYNEQFF. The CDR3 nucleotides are TGTGCCAGCCACACCGGGGCTAGCGGGACTCTCTCCTACAATGAGCAGTTCTTC.

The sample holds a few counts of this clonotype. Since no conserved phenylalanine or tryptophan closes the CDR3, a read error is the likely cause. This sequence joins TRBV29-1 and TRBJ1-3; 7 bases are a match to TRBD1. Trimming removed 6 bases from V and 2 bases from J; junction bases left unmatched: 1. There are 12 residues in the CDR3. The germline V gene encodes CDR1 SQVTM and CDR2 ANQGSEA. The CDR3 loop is CSVGTAGNTIYS. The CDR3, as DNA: TGCAGCGTGGGGACAGCTGGAAACACCATATATTCT.

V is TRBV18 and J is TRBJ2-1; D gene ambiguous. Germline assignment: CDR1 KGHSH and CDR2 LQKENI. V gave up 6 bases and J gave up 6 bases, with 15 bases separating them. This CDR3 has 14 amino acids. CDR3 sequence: CASSPGRLTNEQFF. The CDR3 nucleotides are TGTGCCAGCTCTCCGGGTAGGTTGACCAATGAGCAGTTCTTC.